The 9 T cell receptor beta chains below come from one sample, sequenced in a study of PD-1 blockade in classical Hodgkin lymphoma. Sequencing used immunoSEQ multiplex PCR; TCRdb keeps in-frame clones, though not all of them. The data show over 15,000 clones, 70% to 90% seen once. No patient escaped relapse after autologous stem cell transplantation, and brentuximab vedotin exposure varied. This material consisted of peripheral blood mononuclear cells (PBMCs), taken before the second cycle of nivolumab. These receptors were taken from a human donor with classical Hodgkin lymphoma.

The V gene is TRBV6-5, the J gene TRBJ1-2, with D unresolved. This CDR3 contains 13 residues. The germline V gene has CDR1 MNHEY and CDR2 SVGAGI. Trimming left V 3 bases short and J 7 bases short, with 12 bases between. This chain's CDR3 is CASSYGLLGGYTF. CDR3 coding DNA: TGTGCCAGCAGTTATGGACTCTTGGGTGGCTACACCTTC.

The CDR3 DNA reads as TGTGCCAGCAGCCAAGATTTCTTAGGGGCAGGGTCACCCCTCCACTTT. This gives the protein CASSQDFLGAGSPLHF. This chain connects TRBV4-2 to TRBJ1-6; TRBD1 might be the D (5 bases). Germline assignment: CDR1 LGHNA and CDR2 YNFKEQ. The CDR3 runs 16 residues. The V gene lost 0 bases and the J gene lost 10 bases, with 16 bases spanning the gap.

The genes are TRBV29-1 and TRBJ2-5, with TRBD2 matching 7 bases. CDR1 is SQVTM, CDR2 ANQGSEA, per germline. The CDR3 extends over 15 amino acids. The trim removed 3 bases at V and 5 bases at J, leaving 12 bases unmatched. The CDR3 bases are TGCAGCGTTGAGGTAGCGGGCGCAGCAAGGGAGACCCAGTACTTC. Translation: CSVEVAGAARETQYF.

The chain employs TRBV6-6 and TRBJ2-3; D is undetermined. The CDR3 consists of 14 residues. The V end was cut by 2 bases, the J end by 2 bases, with 8 bases between. Germline assignment: CDR1 MNHNY and CDR2 SVGAGI (reference sequence). The CDR3 nucleotides are TGTGCCAGCAGTTACGAGACGTTCACAGATACGCAGTATTTT. Translation: CASSYETFTDTQYF.

V and J are TRBV28 and TRBJ2-3; D possibly uses TRBD1 or TRBD2 (5 bases each). This CDR3 is built from 15 residues. Looked up from germline, CDR1 is MDHEN and CDR2 is SYDVKM. Between the trimmed V and J ends, which lost 4 bases and 11 bases, there was a span of 22 bases. The CDR3 sequence is CASSSPGPIVVRQYF. DNA for the CDR3: TGTGCCAGCAGTTCTCCGGGACCTATCGTAGTTCGGCAGTATTTT.

The rearrangement joins TRBV5-1 to TRBJ1-3, with D unresolved. This CDR3 comprises 15 residues. Between the trimmed V and J ends, which lost 5 bases and 0 bases, there was a span of 12 bases. Germline V lookup: CDR1 SGHRS, CDR2 YFSETQ. The CDR3 DNA sequence: TGCGCCAGCAGGGCGGCAGCCTCCTCTGGAAACACCATATATTTT. It specifies CASRAAASSGNTIYF.

This rearrangement joins TRBV5-1 to TRBJ2-2; a weak D match, TRBD2 (5 bases). Germline V gene lookup returns CDR1 SGHRS and CDR2 YFSETQ. V dropped 2 bases and J dropped 1 base, with 9 bases sitting between them. The CDR3 sequence is 15 residues long. CDR3 DNA sequence: TGCGCCAGCAGCTTATCCGGGAAGAACACCGGGGAGCTGTTTTTT. Protein product: CASSLSGKNTGELFF.

V usage is TRBV27 and J usage is TRBJ2-1, with 9 positions matching TRBD1. Trimming removed 1 base from V and 4 bases from J; junction bases left unmatched: 2. CDR3 length: 15 amino acids. CDR1 and CDR2 from the germline V gene are MNHEY and SMNVEV (reference sequence). CDR3 residues: CASSLWGQGYNEQFF. The DNA for the CDR3 is TGTGCCAGCAGTTTATGGGGACAGGGATACAATGAGCAGTTCTTC.

The chain recombines TRBV11-1 with TRBJ1-6, with D tentatively TRBD1 (6 bases). Germline lookup yields CDR1 SGHAT and CDR2 FQDESV (reference sequence). The CDR3 spans 15 residues. V gave up 7 bases and J gave up 5 bases, with 15 bases separating them. The CDR3 nucleotides are TGTGCCAGCACCCTAACGGGGGGCGATAATTCACCCCTCCACTTT. Translated, it gives CASTLTGGDNSPLHF.